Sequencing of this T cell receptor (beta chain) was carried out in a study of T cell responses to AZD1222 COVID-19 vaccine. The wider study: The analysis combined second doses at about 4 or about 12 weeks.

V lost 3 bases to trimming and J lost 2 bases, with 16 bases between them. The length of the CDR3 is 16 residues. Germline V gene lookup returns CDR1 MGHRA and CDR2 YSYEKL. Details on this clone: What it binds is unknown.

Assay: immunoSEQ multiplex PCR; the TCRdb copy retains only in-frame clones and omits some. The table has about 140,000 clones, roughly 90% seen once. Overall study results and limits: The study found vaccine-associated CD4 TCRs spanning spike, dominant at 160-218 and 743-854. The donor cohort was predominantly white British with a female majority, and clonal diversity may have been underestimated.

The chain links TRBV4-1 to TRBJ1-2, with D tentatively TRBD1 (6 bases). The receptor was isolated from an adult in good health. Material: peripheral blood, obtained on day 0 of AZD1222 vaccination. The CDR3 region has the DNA TGCGCCAGCAGCCACTTAGCCCAGGGGAGCAACTATGGCTACACCTTC. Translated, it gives CASSHLAQGSNYGYTF.